This record covers a single T cell receptor beta chain. Study processing details: Counts of nucleated cells, estimated from reference gene primer amplification, were obtained. Clones were read by immunoSEQ multiplex PCR, and TCRdb kept only the in-frame ones, dropping some. V, J and clone size reflect that table, while D and trimming were determined from the DNA. This sample has 60,000 to 65,000 clones, with more than 80% found just once. This sample stems from a study of blood T cell repertoires in COVID-19. Study at large: The United States, Italy and Spain were the sources of the acute and convalescent COVID-19 samples. From T cells, B-cell-depleted T cells, or PBMCs came the material, which was cDNA or gDNA.

Germline V gene lookup returns CDR1 ENHRY and CDR2 SYGVKD. V was pared by 11 bases and J by 1 base, with 6 bases of the junction left unmatched. The CDR3 is 13 residues long. This TCR was recovered from a woman of 80 years or more with active COVID-19. This chain joins TRBV10-3 and TRBJ2-3; 7 bases are a match to TRBD2. Sequenced: peripheral blood. CDR3 residues: CAFSAGGTDTQYF. The CDR3 DNA reads as TGTGCCTTCTCCGCGGGGGGCACAGATACGCAGTATTTT.